These T cell receptor beta chains were read from a single sample in a study of T-cell memory formation after mild COVID-19. TCRdb analysed the 5' RACE reads with MiXCR anew, one entry per CDR3 protein. The repertoire consists of about 200,000 distinct CDR3 sequences, with 9% to 10% occurring once and the leading ten covering roughly 3.5%. Sequences were obtained from PBMCs or a T cell subset sorted from them (not recorded which). These receptors were obtained from a young man who had mild COVID-19 (a few samples of this study predate the infection). Cell type and time point are not known. Both conserved end residues are part of each CDR3. The D gene is left open where the match is weak. Rows may omit the clone size; those that give it use once, few, many or a size class.

clone_size d_call j_call v_call cdr3_nt cdr3_aa
. . TRBJ1-2 TRBV5-1 TGCGCCAGCAGCTCACAACCGGACAGCTATGGCTACACCTTC CASSSQPDSYGYTF
few . TRBJ2-6 TRBV7-3 TGTGCCAGCAGCCGAGACAGCTCGGGGGCCAACGTCCTGACTTTC CASSRDSSGANVLTF
. . TRBJ2-4 TRBV7-9 TGTGCCAGCAGCGGAGGGCAGGGGTTGATCAAAAACATTCAGTACTTC CASSGGQGLIKNIQYF
many TRBD2 TRBJ2-7 TRBV12-3/TRBV12-4 TGTGCCAGCAGTTTAGCGCCAATTTCCGGGGGGGGCCGGTGGGAGCAGTACTTC CASSLAPISGGGRWEQYF
. . TRBJ2-7 TRBV11-2 TGTGCCAGCAGCATCGGACAGTCGTGGGCTACCGAGCAGTACTTC CASSIGQSWATEQYF
many . TRBJ2-1 TRBV7-9 TGTGCCAGCAGCTTCGGTGGAACAACCTACAATGAGCAGTTCTTC CASSFGGTTYNEQFF
many . TRBJ1-6 TRBV6-5 TGTGCCAGCAGCCTCTTGGATTCGACCGCACCCCTCCACTTT CASSLLDSTAPLHF
many TRBD1 TRBJ1-2 TRBV5-1 TGCGCCAGCAGCTTGTTACAGGGGGAGCATGGCTACACCTTC CASSLLQGEHGYTF
few TRBD1 TRBJ2-7 TRBV20-1 TGCAGTGCTAGGACAGGGATCCGCTACGAGCAGTACTTC CSARTGIRYEQYF
few . TRBJ2-1 TRBV18 TGTGCCAGCTCACCCCCGGGCAGGGGTGAGCAGTTCTTC CASSPPGRGEQFF
. . TRBJ1-2 TRBV12-3/TRBV12-4 TGTGCCAGCAGGCAAGGGACGGAGGCGAGAGGCTACACCTTC CASRQGTEARGYTF
. . TRBJ2-5 TRBV4-1 TGCGCCAGCAGCCAAGATGATGAGCGGGCCACCCAGTACTTC CASSQDDERATQYF
many . TRBJ1-2 TRBV15 TGTGCCACCAGCAGAGATCACGCGGGGGCCATCCGTGGCTACACCTTC CATSRDHAGAIRGYTF
. TRBD1 TRBJ2-5 TRBV10-1 TGCGCCAGCCTGGGACAGGGGGCAACAATAGTAATTATAGAGACCCAGTACTTC CASLGQGATIVIIETQYF
. . TRBJ2-1 TRBV19 TGTGCCAGTGCGGACCCCGCGGGGGCCCTTTGGAATGAGCAGTTCTTC CASADPAGALWNEQFF
. . TRBJ2-7 TRBV11-2 TGTGCCAGCAGCTTAGATCTGTCTTATGGTCCCGTAGTGTACTTC CASSLDLSYGPVVYF